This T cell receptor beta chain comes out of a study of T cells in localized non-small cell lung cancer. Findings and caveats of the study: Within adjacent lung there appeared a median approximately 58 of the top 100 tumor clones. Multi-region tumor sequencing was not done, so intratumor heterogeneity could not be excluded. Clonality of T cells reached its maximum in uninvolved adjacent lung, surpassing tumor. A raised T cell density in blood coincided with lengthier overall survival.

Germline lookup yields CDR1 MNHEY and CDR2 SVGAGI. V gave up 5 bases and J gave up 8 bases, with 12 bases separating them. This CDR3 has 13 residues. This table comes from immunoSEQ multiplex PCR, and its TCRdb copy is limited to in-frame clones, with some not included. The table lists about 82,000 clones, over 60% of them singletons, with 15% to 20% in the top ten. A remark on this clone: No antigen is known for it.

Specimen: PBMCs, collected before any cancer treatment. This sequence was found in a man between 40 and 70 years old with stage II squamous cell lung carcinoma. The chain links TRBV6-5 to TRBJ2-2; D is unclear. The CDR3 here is CASSEIPSGELFF. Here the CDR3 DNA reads TGTGCCAGCAGTGAAATCCCATCTGGGGAGCTGTTTTTT.